Sequencing of this T cell receptor beta chain was carried out in a study of cytomegalovirus exposure and HLA in healthy donors. Whole-study results and caveats: Most TCRs appeared rarely, but some public TCRs recurred in many donors. Researchers catalogued roughly 150 TCR beta chains as cytomegalovirus-associated. In an earlier analysis, about 87% or about 30%: the productive usage of most TCR beta V segments.

The CDR3 has 14 amino acids. Germline V lookup: CDR1 MGHRA, CDR2 YSYEKL. The ends lost 6 bases at V and 4 bases at J; junction bases unmatched: 5. This clone was seen a handful of times. What it recognizes is unknown. PCR was performed using 60 Vbeta and 13 Jbeta primers. Authors' data handling: Later analysis identified some 88 million unique TCR beta chains, about 11 million shared. Data came from immunoSEQ multiplex PCR; TCRdb stores just in-frame clones and leaves some out. Clone size and the V and J calls come from that table; the DNA yielded D and trimming. The sample records about 160,000 clones, around 80% being singletons.

The sequencing sample was made of PBMCs. The sequence was obtained from a male donor in good health and CMV-seropositive. This chain joins TRBV4-1 and TRBJ1-4; 7 positions agree with TRBD1. In DNA, the CDR3 is TGCGCCAGCAGACGAACAGGGGTTAATGAAAAACTGTTTTTT. As protein: CASRRTGVNEKLFF.